This T cell receptor (beta chain) was retrieved from a study of shared clonotypes between healthy human individuals. Study findings and constraints: Shared clonotypes: 4.5% to 6% naive CD4, under 4% naive CD8, about 2.4% memory CD4, 0.35% to 0.5% memory CD8. Against clonotypes common to all four donors, non-shared ones had lower generation probabilities.

Profiling relied on immunoSEQ multiplex PCR, and the TCRdb table lists in-frame clones only, not all of them. The sample carries 2 million to 3 million clones, roughly 93% recorded once. V shed 1 base and J shed 7 bases, with 22 bases lying between them. In germline, CDR1 is MDHEN, CDR2 SYDVKM. This CDR3 has 17 residues. Turning to this clone: Its antigen remains unidentified.

V and J are TRBV28 and TRBJ1-2, with D uncertain. The source material was naive CD4+ T cells from PBMCs. As for subset: CD45RA+ positively selected. The TCR sequence derives from a man aged 18 to 29 in good health. Some clones in this sample may be carry-over from other donors' samples. The CDR3 here is CASSLFTPTTNSIGYTF. The CDR3 bases are TGTGCCAGCAGTTTATTTACCCCGACAACTAATTCTATTGGCTACACCTTC.